This T cell receptor beta chain was captured by sequencing in a study of blood T cell repertoires in COVID-19. Looking at the study overall: PBMCs, B-cell-depleted T cells, or T cells provided the cDNA or gDNA that made up the material.

Under the authors' procedure: Amplification of reference gene primers was used by the study to estimate nucleated cell counts. The repertoire was sequenced with immunoSEQ multiplex PCR; TCRdb's copy has only in-frame clones and lacks some. The V and J calls and clone size are taken from that table; D and trimming were inferred from the DNA. Altogether 250,000 to 300,000 clones are present, approximately 88% being singletons, with the ten largest covering roughly 0.8%. The V gene's germline CDR1 is SGHDT and CDR2 YYEEEE. CDR3 length equals 13 residues. Trimming took 4 bases from V and 10 from J; bases not matched to a gene: 9.

V gene TRBV5-6 combines with J gene TRBJ2-7; TRBD1 matches 9 bases. This sequence originates from a woman aged 25 to 45 with acute or convalescent COVID-19. Sequenced input: peripheral blood. The CDR3 here is CASSGGTGIIQYF. CDR3 DNA: TGTGCCAGCAGCGGCGGGACAGGGATTATTCAGTACTTC.